A single sample gave rise to the 21 T cell receptor beta chains below, sequenced in a study of blood T cell repertoires in COVID-19. The data were produced by immunoSEQ multiplex PCR, yet TCRdb's version contains in-frame clones alone and is incomplete. The sample lists 80,000 or so clones, approximately 90% occurring once. The sequenced sample consisted of peripheral blood. These TCRs come from a man in his forties or fifties with acute or convalescent COVID-19.

This chain uses TRBV27 with TRBJ1-2; unclear D gene. Germline CDR1 reads MNHEY; CDR2 reads SMNVEV (reference sequence). There are 14 residues in the CDR3. V was trimmed by 0 bases and J by 4 bases, leaving 9 bases between them. CDR3 nucleotides: TGTGCCAGCAGTTTATCGATAGGAGGCTATGGCTACACCTTC. Protein product: CASSLSIGGYGYTF.

The chain couples TRBV5-3 to TRBJ1-5; maybe TRBD1 (5 bases). TRBV5-3 is labeled an ORF, and its function is uncertain. Trimming shortened V by 2 bases and J by 0 bases, and 12 bases separated the two germline ends. There are 16 residues in the CDR3. CDR3 amino acids: CARSFRGVYSNQPQHF. As DNA, the CDR3 is TGTGCCAGAAGCTTCCGGGGGGTCTATAGCAATCAGCCCCAGCATTTT.

The V call is TRBV6-5, the J call TRBJ2-1; weak D call: TRBD1 (6 bases). This CDR3 is 12 amino acids long. Germline-derived CDR1 and CDR2 are MNHEY and SVGAGI. The V gene lost 8 bases and the J gene lost 12 bases, with 17 bases spanning the gap. In DNA, the CDR3 is TGTGCCAGCGGGCAAAACAGGGAAGGGCAGTTCTTC. Protein sequence: CASGQNREGQFF.

This clone was counted a single time. This chain links TRBV2 with TRBJ2-7, with 8 positions matching TRBD2. V lost 1 base to trimming and J lost 3 bases; unmatched junction nucleotides: 5. The CDR3 length is 15 residues. In germline, CDR1 is SNHLY, CDR2 FYNNEI. The CDR3 loop reads CASSEGTSQHYEQYF. The CDR3 coding sequence is TGTGCCAGCAGTGAAGGGACTAGCCAGCACTACGAGCAGTACTTC.

This clone was recorded once. The chain is built from TRBV19 and TRBJ2-1; no reliable D call. Germline-derived CDR1 and CDR2 are LNHDA and SQIVND (reference sequence). Trimming took 6 bases from V and 0 from J, leaving 9 bases between them. The CDR3 extends over 14 amino acids. The DNA of the CDR3 is TGTGCCAGTAGCGGCCCTAGCTCCTACAATGAGCAGTTCTTC. Protein sequence: CASSGPSSYNEQFF. The full variable domain, rest sourced from reference TRBV19 and TRBJ2-1, is DGGITQSPKYLFRKEGQNVTLSCEQNLNHDAMYWYRQDPGQGLRLIYYSQIVNDFQKGDIAEGYSVSREKKESFPLTVTSAQKNPTAFYLCASSGPSSYNEQFFGPGTRLTVL.

This clone was seen only once. The J gene is TRBJ2-2, the V gene TRBV7-7, with 8 bases aligning to TRBD1. Trimming at V came to 3 bases and at J to 0 bases, leaving 0 bases not matched to a gene. CDR3 size: 15 residues. Germline assignment: CDR1 SSHAT and CDR2 FNYEAQ (reference sequence). CDR3 residues: CASSLTGANTGELFF. CDR3 bases: TGTGCCAGCAGCTTGACAGGGGCGAACACCGGGGAGCTGTTTTTT.

The V and J genes are TRBV19 and TRBJ1-1; D not certain. This CDR3 is built from 15 residues. Trimming stripped 3 bases from V and 5 bases from J, with 16 bases between. The V gene's germline CDR1 is LNHDA and CDR2 SQIVND (reference sequence). CDR3 DNA sequence: TGTGCCAGTAGTATTGGCGGGGTCCTTGGGACTGAAGCTTTCTTT. Amino acids: CASSIGGVLGTEAFF.

This chain connects TRBV4-1 to TRBJ2-3, with a weak D call TRBD2 (6 bases). The germline gives CDR1 MGHRA, CDR2 YSYEKL. CDR3 size: 15 residues. V shed 3 bases and J shed 2 bases, with 12 bases lying between them. The chain's CDR3 is CASSQGDFITDTQYF. DNA of the CDR3: TGCGCCAGCAGCCAGGGGGACTTTATCACAGATACGCAGTATTTT.

This chain uses TRBV5-1 with TRBJ2-2; TRBD1 matches at 10 bases. The CDR3 is 17 amino acids. V lost 3 bases and J lost 4; bases outside the gene matches: 9. Germline V gene lookup returns CDR1 SGHRS and CDR2 YFSETQ. In DNA form, the CDR3 reads TGCGCCAGCAGCTCTAGACAGGGGGCGAGTGGCACCGGGGAGCTGTTTTTT. Its protein is CASSSRQGASGTGELFF.

The chain is built from TRBV3-1 (or the pseudogene TRBV3-2) and TRBJ2-1; 7 nucleotides match TRBD2. The CDR3 length is 15 residues. CDR1 and CDR2 from the germline V gene are LGHDT and YNNKEL (reference sequence). V lost 4 bases, J lost 2 bases, and 5 bases stayed unmatched. CDR3 coding DNA: TGTGCCAGCAGCCCCTCGAGCGGGGCCTACAATGAGCAGTTCTTC. It is translated as CASSPSSGAYNEQFF.

The chain is built from TRBV11-2 and TRBJ2-7; a possible D gene is TRBD2 (6 bases). This CDR3 is 15 amino acids long. The V gene lost 0 bases and the J gene lost 1 base, with 10 bases spanning the gap. The germline V gene has CDR1 SGHAT and CDR2 FQNNGV. CDR3 region: CASSLDGGWSYEQYF. In nucleotides, the CDR3 is TGTGCCAGCAGCTTAGATGGGGGGTGGTCCTACGAGCAGTACTTC.

V and J are TRBV10-3 and TRBJ2-2; the D is unclear. CDR1 ENHRY and CDR2 SYGVKD come from the germline V gene. Trimming took 4 bases from V and 0 from J, leaving 12 bases between them. The CDR3 is made up of 16 amino acids. The CDR3 region has the DNA TGTGCCATCAGTGTATCTGCCACTCCGAACACCGGGGAGCTGTTTTTT. It yields the protein CAISVSATPNTGELFF.

The V call is TRBV19, the J call TRBJ2-1; D is perhaps TRBD1 (5 bases). V was shortened by 6 bases and J by 7 bases, with 13 bases between the two germline ends. The CDR3 runs to 13 residues. Germline values: CDR1 LNHDA, CDR2 SQIVND (reference sequence). This chain's CDR3 is CASSLTGLNEQFF. As DNA, the CDR3 is TGTGCCAGTAGCCTTACAGGCCTTAATGAGCAGTTCTTC.

The CDR3 loop is CASSEWSSGSRYEQYF. CDR3 nucleotide sequence: TGTGCCAGCAGTGAATGGTCTAGCGGGAGCCGCTACGAGCAGTACTTC. The genes are TRBV6-1 and TRBJ2-7, with 10 bases aligning to TRBD2. CDR3 length: 16 residues. Germline loops: CDR1 MNHNS, CDR2 SASEGT. J was trimmed by 3 bases and V by 2 bases; bases with no gene match: 7.

The rearrangement uses TRBV28 and TRBJ2-7, with 9 bases identical to TRBD2. After removal of 8 bases from V and 0 bases from J, the junction contained 17 bases not matched to a gene. The CDR3 runs to 18 residues. CDR1 is MDHEN, CDR2 SYDVKM, per germline. The CDR3 region is CASGILVLRSGSSYEQYF. Written as DNA, the CDR3 is TGTGCCAGCGGGATTTTGGTGCTGCGTAGCGGGAGCTCCTACGAGCAGTACTTC.

By share, this clone ranks as medium-sized. The chain uses TRBV5-6 and TRBJ1-2; maybe TRBD1 (5 bases). Germline CDR1 reads SGHDT; CDR2 reads YYEEEE. V lost 5 bases and J 8 bases, leaving 22 bases between the germline ends. The CDR3 covers 15 residues. The CDR3 sequence is CASSFGAFQGNGYTF. In DNA, the CDR3 is TGTGCCAGCAGTTTTGGGGCCTTCCAGGGAAACGGCTACACCTTC.

The rearrangement links TRBV15 to TRBJ2-2, with 9 bases lining up with TRBD2. Looked up from germline, CDR1 is LNHNV and CDR2 is YYDKDF (reference sequence). Trimming at V came to 6 bases and at J to 4 bases, leaving 3 bases not matched to a gene. CDR3 size: 14 residues. The CDR3 nucleotides read TGTGCCACCAGGCGGGGGGGTTTCACCGGGGAGCTGTTTTTT. It encodes CATRRGGFTGELFF.

This chain uses TRBV6-6 with TRBJ2-3, with TRBD1 identical over 7 bases. Trimming removed 5 bases from V and 6 bases from J; junction bases left unmatched: 8. Germline CDR1 is MNHNY and CDR2 is SVGAGI (reference sequence). The CDR3 consists of 14 residues. The CDR3 bases are TGTGCCAGCAGTCTGACAGGGTGGGCCGATACGCAGTATTTT. Translation gives CASSLTGWADTQYF.

V and J are TRBV18 and TRBJ2-1, with 9 bases aligning to TRBD1. This CDR3 region has 16 residues. Germline CDR1 and CDR2: KGHSH and LQKENI. The V segment lost 2 bases and the J segment 8 bases; nucleotides outside the gene matches: 10. Here the CDR3 DNA reads TGTGCCAGCTCACCAACAGGGGGCGAGGTCCGCGATGAGCAGTTCTTC. This encodes CASSPTGGEVRDEQFF.

This clone is a singleton in its sample. The CDR3 coding sequence is TGTGCCAGCAGTGTGCGGCGGAATAATGAAAAACTGTTTTTT. Translation gives CASSVRRNNEKLFF. This chain joins TRBV2 and TRBJ1-4; D call uncertain. V shed 4 bases and J shed 4 bases, with 10 bases lying between them. The CDR3 is 14 residues long. Germline values: CDR1 SNHLY, CDR2 FYNNEI.

The V gene is TRBV5-1, the J gene TRBJ2-5, with 9 bases aligning to TRBD1. The CDR3 spans 15 residues. The germline V gene has CDR1 SGHRS and CDR2 YFSETQ. V lost 0 bases, J lost 5 bases, and 5 bases stayed unmatched. CDR3 protein: CASSLGDREIETQYF. The CDR3 DNA follows: TGCGCCAGCAGCTTGGGGGACAGGGAGATCGAGACCCAGTACTTC.